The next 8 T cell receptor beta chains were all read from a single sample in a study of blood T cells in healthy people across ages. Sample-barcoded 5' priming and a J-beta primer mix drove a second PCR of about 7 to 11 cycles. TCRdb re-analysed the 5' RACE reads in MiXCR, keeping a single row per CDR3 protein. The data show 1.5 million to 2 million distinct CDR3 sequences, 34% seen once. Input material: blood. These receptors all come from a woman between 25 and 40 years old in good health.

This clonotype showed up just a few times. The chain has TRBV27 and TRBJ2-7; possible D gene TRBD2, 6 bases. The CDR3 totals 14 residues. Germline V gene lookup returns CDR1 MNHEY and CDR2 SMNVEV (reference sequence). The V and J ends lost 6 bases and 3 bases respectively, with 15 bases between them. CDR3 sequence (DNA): TGTGCCAGCAGCCCAGGGCGCGGGATCTACGAGCAGTACTTC. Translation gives CASSPGRGIYEQYF.

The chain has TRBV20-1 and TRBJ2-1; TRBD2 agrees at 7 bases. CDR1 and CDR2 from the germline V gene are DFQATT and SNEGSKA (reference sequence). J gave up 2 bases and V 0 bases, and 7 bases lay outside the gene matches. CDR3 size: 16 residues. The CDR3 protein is CSARDPWLAAYNEQFF. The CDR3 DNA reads TGCAGTGCTAGAGATCCCTGGCTAGCGGCCTACAATGAGCAGTTCTTC.

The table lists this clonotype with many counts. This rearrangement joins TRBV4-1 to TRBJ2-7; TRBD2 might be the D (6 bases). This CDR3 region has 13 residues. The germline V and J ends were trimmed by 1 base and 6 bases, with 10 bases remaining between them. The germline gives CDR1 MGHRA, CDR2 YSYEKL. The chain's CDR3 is CASSQAEGSEQYF. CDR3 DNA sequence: TGCGCCAGCAGCCAAGCGGAGGGTTCCGAGCAGTACTTC.

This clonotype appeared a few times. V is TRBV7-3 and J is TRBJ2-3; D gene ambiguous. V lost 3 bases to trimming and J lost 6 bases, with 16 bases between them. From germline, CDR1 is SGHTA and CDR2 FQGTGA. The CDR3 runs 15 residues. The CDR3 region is CASSFPESQVDTQYF. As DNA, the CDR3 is TGTGCCAGCAGCTTTCCCGAATCGCAAGTTGATACGCAGTATTTT.

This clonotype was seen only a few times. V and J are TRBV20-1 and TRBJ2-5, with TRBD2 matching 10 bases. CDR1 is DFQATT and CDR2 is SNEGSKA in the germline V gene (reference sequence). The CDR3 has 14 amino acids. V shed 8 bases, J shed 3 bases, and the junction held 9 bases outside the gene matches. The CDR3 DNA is TGCAGTATGGGGTCAGGACTAGCGGAAGAGACCCAGTACTTC. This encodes CSMGSGLAEETQYF.

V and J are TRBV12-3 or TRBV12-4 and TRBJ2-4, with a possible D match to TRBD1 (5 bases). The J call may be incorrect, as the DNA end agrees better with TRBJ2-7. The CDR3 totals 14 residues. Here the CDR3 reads CASSFQQASYEQYF. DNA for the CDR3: TGTGCCAGCAGTTTCCAACAGGCGAGTTACGAGCAGTACTTC.

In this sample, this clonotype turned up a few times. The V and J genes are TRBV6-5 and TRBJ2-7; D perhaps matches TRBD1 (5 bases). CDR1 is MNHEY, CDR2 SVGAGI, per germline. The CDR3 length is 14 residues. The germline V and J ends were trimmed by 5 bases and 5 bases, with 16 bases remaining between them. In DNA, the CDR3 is TGTGCCAGCAGTCGATCGCAGGGATCCCACGAGCAGTACTTC. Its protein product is CASSRSQGSHEQYF.

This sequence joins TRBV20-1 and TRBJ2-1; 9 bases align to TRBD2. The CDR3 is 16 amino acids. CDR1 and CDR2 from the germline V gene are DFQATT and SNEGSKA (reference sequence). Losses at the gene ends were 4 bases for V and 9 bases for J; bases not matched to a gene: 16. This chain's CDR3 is CSAIKPGTSIRGEQFF. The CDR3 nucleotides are TGCAGTGCTATTAAGCCCGGGACTAGCATTCGCGGTGAGCAGTTCTTC.